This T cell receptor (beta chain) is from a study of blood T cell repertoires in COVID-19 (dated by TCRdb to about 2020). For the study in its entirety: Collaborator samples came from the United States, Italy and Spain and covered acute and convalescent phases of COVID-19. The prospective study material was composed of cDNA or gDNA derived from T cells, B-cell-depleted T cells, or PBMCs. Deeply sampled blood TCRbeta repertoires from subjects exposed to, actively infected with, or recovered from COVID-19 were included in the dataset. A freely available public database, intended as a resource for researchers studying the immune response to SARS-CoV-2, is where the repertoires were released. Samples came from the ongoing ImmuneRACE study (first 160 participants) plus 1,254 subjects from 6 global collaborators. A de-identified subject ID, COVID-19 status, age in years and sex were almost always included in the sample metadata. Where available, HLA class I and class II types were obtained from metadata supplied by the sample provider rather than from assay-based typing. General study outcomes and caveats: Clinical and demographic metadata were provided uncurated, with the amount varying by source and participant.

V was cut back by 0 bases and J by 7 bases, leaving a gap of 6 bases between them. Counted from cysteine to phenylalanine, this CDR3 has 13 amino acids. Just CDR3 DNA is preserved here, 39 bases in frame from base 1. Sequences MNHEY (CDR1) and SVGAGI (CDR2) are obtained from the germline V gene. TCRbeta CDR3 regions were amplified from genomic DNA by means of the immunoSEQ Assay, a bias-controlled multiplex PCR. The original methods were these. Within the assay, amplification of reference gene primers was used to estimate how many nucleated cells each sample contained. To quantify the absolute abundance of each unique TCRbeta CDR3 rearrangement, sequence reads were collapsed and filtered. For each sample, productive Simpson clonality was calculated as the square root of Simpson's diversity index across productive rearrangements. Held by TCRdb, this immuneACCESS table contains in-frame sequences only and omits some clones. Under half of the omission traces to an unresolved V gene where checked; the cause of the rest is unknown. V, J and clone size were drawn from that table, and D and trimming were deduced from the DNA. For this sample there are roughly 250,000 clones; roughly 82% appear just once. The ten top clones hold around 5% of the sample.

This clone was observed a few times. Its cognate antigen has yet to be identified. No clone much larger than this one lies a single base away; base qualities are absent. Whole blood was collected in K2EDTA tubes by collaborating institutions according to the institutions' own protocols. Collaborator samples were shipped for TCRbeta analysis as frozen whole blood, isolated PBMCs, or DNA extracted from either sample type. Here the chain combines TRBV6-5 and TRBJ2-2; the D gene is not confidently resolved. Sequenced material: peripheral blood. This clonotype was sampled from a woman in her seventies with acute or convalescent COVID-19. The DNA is TGTGCCAGCAGTTACTCGTGGCTCGGGGAGCTGTTTTTT. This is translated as CASSYSWLGELFF.